The source of this T cell receptor beta chain is a study of vaccination and CD4 T cells after COVID-19. With respect to this clonotype: Its antigen is still unknown.

The CDR3 consists of 12 residues. CDR1 is GTSNPN, CDR2 SVGIG, per germline (reference sequence). The ends were cut back, 1 base at V and 11 bases at J, with 14 bases in the middle. Whole-study results and caveats: Among reactive clones from convalescent patients, a median roughly 90% appeared only post-vaccination.

Noted treatment: approximately 9-day PBMC culture with coronavirus spike peptide pools or control peptides (ViraFEST assay). With the Oncomine TCR Beta short-read assay, DNA from cultured CD4+ T cells was sequenced. TCRdb redid the calling of the PCR reads with MiXCR, one entry per CDR3 protein. Found here are about 14,000 distinct CDR3 sequences, under 60% of them singletons; the top ten hold about 10%. The TCR originated in a human donor who had recovered from COVID-19. The sequences come from CD4+ T cells from blood, cultured in vitro, collected before SARS-CoV-2 vaccination. The chain has TRBV30 and TRBJ2-5; D is ambiguous. CDR3 residues: CAWSEVAGLQYF. CDR3 DNA sequence: TGTGCCTGGAGTGAAGTCGCCGGCCTACAGTACTTC.